This paragraph covers one T cell receptor (beta chain) sequence. The antigen is not known. Looked up from germline, CDR1 is SEHNR and CDR2 is FQNEAQ (reference sequence). Trimming took off 3 bases at V and 4 bases at J, with 19 bases between the two ends. CDR3 length equals 16 residues. The data were obtained in a study of cytomegalovirus exposure and HLA in healthy donors. Study-wide results and caveats: Confirmation in vitro established that a few CMV-associated chains were specific for CMV antigens. The number of N-insertions in an Asian-associated ancestry cluster was reportedly below the approximately 600-donor mean in a later analysis. Among CMV-associated TCR beta chains, most appeared HLA-restricted in a later analysis.

Donors had nominal health at sampling but likely had unrecorded immune exposures. Primers included in the PCR were 60 Vbeta and 13 Jbeta primers. TCRdb keeps only in-frame clones here, not all; method: immunoSEQ multiplex PCR. The sample yields 90,000 to 130,000 clones, nearly 75% seen once. The chain has TRBV7-9 and TRBJ2-7; D may be TRBD2 (7 bases). The source of this sequence is a man aged 25-40 years in good health and CMV-seropositive. Specimen: PBMCs. CDR3 residues: CASSFGLRGASYEQYF. The CDR3 DNA reads TGTGCCAGCAGCTTTGGGCTACGGGGGGCTAGTTACGAGCAGTACTTC.